A selection of T cell receptor beta chains follows, all from one sample in a study of shared T cell receptors in the human thymus. Clones were read by immunoSEQ multiplex PCR, and TCRdb kept only the in-frame ones, dropping some. The table shows hundreds of thousands of clones, with 88% occurring only once. These sequences were also reported in another study, on human thymus T cells.

The sample consisted of thymocytes. All receptors come from a boy in the first two years of life with a congenital heart defect. The CDR3 runs from the conserved cysteine through the conserved F or W. D genes are given only for firm matches. Some rows mark clone size as missing; the rest say once, few, many or name a class of expanded clone.

d_call: TRBD1
j_call: TRBJ1-2
v_call: TRBV30
clone_size: -
cdr3_nt: TGTGCCTGGACCTCGGGACAGCCTATAATTGGCTACACCTTC
cdr3_aa: CAWTSGQPIIGYTF

d_call: -
j_call: TRBJ1-2
v_call: TRBV7-9
clone_size: -
cdr3_nt: TGTGCCAGCAGCAAGTTCCAGGGAACAGTCTATGGCTACACCTTC
cdr3_aa: CASSKFQGTVYGYTF

d_call: TRBD2
j_call: TRBJ2-2
v_call: TRBV4-1
clone_size: -
cdr3_nt: TGCGCCAGCAGCCAAGAACGGACTAGCGGGAGTTCCGGGGAGCTGTTTTTT
cdr3_aa: CASSQERTSGSSGELFF

d_call: -
j_call: TRBJ2-5
v_call: TRBV6-5
clone_size: -
cdr3_nt: TGTGCCAGCAGGCAACAGGGGACTCAAGAGACCCAGTACTTC
cdr3_aa: CASRQQGTQETQYF

d_call: TRBD2
j_call: TRBJ2-1
v_call: TRBV18
clone_size: -
cdr3_nt: TGTGCCAGCTCACCACGTACCGGGACTAAGGGAAATGAGCAGTTCTTC
cdr3_aa: CASSPRTGTKGNEQFF

d_call: -
j_call: TRBJ2-7
v_call: TRBV7-2
clone_size: once
cdr3_nt: TGTGCCAGCAGCTTTACAGGGAGAGGGAGCTCCTACGAGCAGTACTTC
cdr3_aa: CASSFTGRGSSYEQYF

d_call: -
j_call: TRBJ2-5
v_call: TRBV7-8
clone_size: -
cdr3_nt: TGTGCCAGCAGCAAGGGGACTTCGGTCCCCGGGGCCCAGTACTTC
cdr3_aa: CASSKGTSVPGAQYF

d_call: TRBD2
j_call: TRBJ2-1
v_call: TRBV5-1
clone_size: -
cdr3_nt: TGCGCCAGCAGCCCGGGGACTAGCGGGAAAGAAACAATAAGCCCTAATGAGCAGTTCTTC
cdr3_aa: CASSPGTSGKETISPNEQFF

d_call: -
j_call: TRBJ2-7
v_call: TRBV7-8
clone_size: -
cdr3_nt: TGTGCCAGCAGCACCTCAGGACAGGAGGAGGGCTTGCAGTACTTC
cdr3_aa: CASSTSGQEEGLQYF

d_call: TRBD1
j_call: TRBJ1-1
v_call: TRBV6-6
clone_size: -
cdr3_nt: TGTGCCATAACGACAGGGGGGGACACTGAAGCTTTCTTT
cdr3_aa: CAITTGGDTEAFF

d_call: TRBD1
j_call: TRBJ2-1
v_call: TRBV6-1
clone_size: -
cdr3_nt: TGTGCCAGCAGTGAGGGGACAGGCGCGCAGTTCTTC
cdr3_aa: CASSEGTGAQFF

d_call: TRBD2
j_call: TRBJ2-7
v_call: TRBV6-5
clone_size: -
cdr3_nt: TGTGCCAGCAGGACAAACGGGACTAGCGGACACGAGCAGTACTTC
cdr3_aa: CASRTNGTSGHEQYF

d_call: -
j_call: TRBJ2-2
v_call: TRBV19
clone_size: -
cdr3_nt: TGTGCCAGTAGTATTGGTTATCCCTCCCGGACCGGGGAGCTGTTTTTT
cdr3_aa: CASSIGYPSRTGELFF